This paragraph covers one TCR beta chain sequence. What it binds is unknown. With 60 Vbeta and 13 Jbeta primers, the PCR was carried out. Method: immunoSEQ multiplex PCR; TCRdb's copy keeps in-frame clones and lacks some. The repertoire holds a few hundred thousand clones, approximately 82% seen once, with about 0.6% in the top ten. This sample was taken from a study of cytomegalovirus exposure and HLA in healthy donors. Study-wide findings and caveats: Previously analyzed data showed that most TCR beta V segments were productive at a frequency of about 87% or about 30%. DRB1 showed the most TCR associations and HLA-C the fewest in a later analysis, as rates varied by HLA locus.

This CDR3 region has 11 residues. The germline gives CDR1 SQVTM, CDR2 ANQGSEA. Trimming at V came to 7 bases and at J to 4 bases, leaving 3 bases not matched to a gene. This clonotype was obtained from a woman aged 40 to 50 in good health and CMV-seronegative. Sequenced input: PBMCs. The rearrangement uses TRBV29-1 and TRBJ1-2; 7 bases agree with TRBD1. The CDR3 DNA sequence: TGCAGCGCCGGGACAGTCTATGGCTACACCTTC. Protein: CSAGTVYGYTF.